The source of this TCR beta chain is a study of cytomegalovirus exposure and HLA in healthy donors. Study outcomes and limitations: Later analysis found that TCR beta chains associated with HLA were more clonally expanded than other, equally common chains.

The primer mix had 60 Vbeta and 13 Jbeta primers. Data came from immunoSEQ multiplex PCR; TCRdb stores just in-frame clones and leaves some out. Altogether some 160,000 clones are present, approximately 78% being singletons, with the ten largest covering around 9%. On this clone: Its cognate antigen is unknown.

The CDR3 length is 16 residues. Germline assignment: CDR1 KGHSH and CDR2 LQKENI. V lost 2 bases and J lost 4, with 15 bases in between. The TCR comes from a male donor in good health and CMV-seropositive. This rearrangement joins TRBV18 to TRBJ1-3; D ambiguous. The sample comprised PBMCs. CDR3 coding DNA: TGTGCCAGCTCACCAGGGATAGGCGGGTCCGGAAACACCATATATTTT. Amino acids: CASSPGIGGSGNTIYF.